The 19 T cell receptor beta chains below were found in one sample sequenced in a study of CD8 T cells in ankylosing spondylitis. From the 5' RACE reads, TCRdb called clonotypes with MiXCR, one entry per CDR3 protein. The table shows 150,000 to 250,000 distinct CDR3 sequences, with about 13% occurring only once. Sequencing used blood, either unsorted or a sorted T cell fraction (not recorded which). All receptors derive from a male donor with ankylosing spondylitis or in good health (not recorded which).

The gene calls are TRBV7-8 and TRBJ2-3; TRBD1 agrees at 8 bases. V shed 5 bases, J shed 5 bases, and the junction held 15 bases outside the gene matches. From germline, CDR1 is SGHVS and CDR2 FQNEAQ. CDR3 size: 17 residues. DNA for the CDR3: TGTGCCAGCAGCACCCCGGACAGGGACATTTATTTAGATACGCAGTATTTT. Its protein is CASSTPDRDIYLDTQYF.

This clonotype appeared many times. This chain links TRBV12-3 or TRBV12-4 with TRBJ2-1; 7 bases match TRBD2. The CDR3 totals 12 residues. V gave up 6 bases and J gave up 6 bases; unmatched junction bases: 2. The CDR3 here is CASSLAVNEQFF. The CDR3 nucleotides read TGTGCCAGCAGCCTAGCGGTCAATGAGCAGTTCTTC.

In this sample, this clonotype turned up many times. V and J are TRBV12-3 or TRBV12-4 and TRBJ2-3; D uncertain. Trimming left V 3 bases short and J 6 bases short, with 1 base between. This CDR3 spans 10 amino acids. CDR3 nucleotides: TGTGCCAGCAGTTTCGATACGCAGTATTTT. Translation: CASSFDTQYF.

This rearrangement joins TRBV4-1 to TRBJ2-7; D assignment may be TRBD1 or TRBD2 (6 bases each). The germline V gene has CDR1 MGHRA and CDR2 YSYEKL. The CDR3 extends over 15 amino acids. The ends were cut back, 5 bases at V and 3 bases at J, with 17 bases in the middle. CDR3 region: CASSIPLRGHYEQYF. The CDR3 DNA follows: TGCGCCAGCAGCATACCCCTACGGGGGCACTACGAGCAGTACTTC.

This clonotype was detected only a few times. The V and J genes are TRBV15 and TRBJ2-3; 8 bases match TRBD2. With V trimmed by 0 bases and J by 2 bases, 7 bases remained unmatched. The CDR3 is 17 residues long. CDR1 is LNHNV, CDR2 YYDKDF, per germline (reference sequence). The DNA of the CDR3 is TGTGCCACCAGCAGAGATAGTCCAGCGGGGGTCACAGATACGCAGTATTTT. It codes for CATSRDSPAGVTDTQYF.

The chain has TRBV7-9 and TRBJ1-1; D remains unclear. CDR1 and CDR2 (germline): SEHNR, FQNEAQ (reference sequence). The V and J ends lost 7 bases and 1 base respectively, with 16 bases between them. The length of the CDR3 is 15 residues. The CDR3 sequence: CASTQPRGENTEAFF. The CDR3 region has the DNA TGTGCCAGCACCCAGCCGCGCGGGGAGAACACTGAAGCTTTCTTT. Full variable domain (missing parts from reference TRBV7-9 and TRBJ1-1): DTGVSQNPRHKITKRGQNVTFRCDPISEHNRLYWYRQTLGQGPEFLTYFQNEAQLEKSRLLSDRFSAERPKGSFSTLEIQRTEQGDSAMYLCASTQPRGENTEAFFGQGTRLTVV.

The chain employs TRBV20-1 and TRBJ2-1; no reliable D call. Germline V gives CDR1 DFQATT, CDR2 SNEGSKA (reference sequence). The V end lost 6 bases, the J end lost 0 bases, and 15 bases lay between the germline ends. This CDR3 comprises 15 residues. CDR3 in amino acids: CSAGTPRSSYNEQFF. DNA for the CDR3: TGCAGTGCGGGTACGCCCAGGAGCTCCTACAATGAGCAGTTCTTC.

This clonotype was seen repeatedly, ten times or more. The V and J genes are TRBV28 and TRBJ2-1; D may be TRBD1 or TRBD2 (5 bases each). Trimming stripped 6 bases from V and 3 bases from J, with 12 bases between. The CDR3 is 14 residues long. Per germline, CDR1 MDHEN and CDR2 SYDVKM. The CDR3 sequence: CASRPGTNYNEQFF. The CDR3 region has the DNA TGTGCCAGCAGGCCCGGGACCAACTACAATGAGCAGTTCTTC.

CDR3 in DNA: TGTGCCAGCGCCGCGGGGGCAATCTCCGGGGAGCTGTTTTTT. Its translation is CASAAGAISGELFF. V is TRBV7-9 and J is TRBJ2-2, with D possibly being TRBD2 (7 bases). CDR1 and CDR2 from the germline V gene are SEHNR and FQNEAQ (reference sequence). The V gene lost 8 bases and the J gene lost 6 bases, with 16 bases spanning the gap. This CDR3 contains 14 residues. The variable domain in full, completed from reference TRBV7-9 and TRBJ2-2, reads DTGVSQNPRHKITKRGQNVTFRCDPISEHNRLYWYRQTLGQGPEFLTYFQNEAQLEKSRLLSDRFSAERPKGSFSTLEIQRTEQGDSAMYLCASAAGAISGELFFGEGSRLTVL.

This clonotype showed up just a few times. This chain links TRBV6-5 with TRBJ2-7, with D tentatively TRBD1 (7 bases). The germline V gene has CDR1 MNHEY and CDR2 SVGAGI. The CDR3 is made up of 15 amino acids. Between the trimmed V and J ends, which lost 1 base and 5 bases, there was a span of 15 bases. The CDR3 sequence is CASSYWPGGKDEQYF. The CDR3 DNA sequence: TGTGCCAGCAGTTACTGGCCAGGGGGGAAGGACGAGCAGTACTTC.

This clonotype appeared a few times. The V call is TRBV20-1, the J call TRBJ1-1; TRBD1 is a possible D gene (6 bases). CDR1 is DFQATT, CDR2 SNEGSKA, per germline (reference sequence). CDR3 length equals 12 residues. V was trimmed by 1 base and J by 4 bases, leaving 7 bases between them. CDR3 residues: CSARGGATEAFF. CDR3 in DNA: TGCAGTGCTAGAGGGGGGGCCACTGAAGCTTTCTTT.

This clonotype has a handful of counts. This chain uses TRBV12-3 or TRBV12-4 with TRBJ2-1; D may be TRBD1 (7 bases). V lost 5 bases, J lost 0 bases, and 23 bases lay in between. The CDR3 is 19 amino acids. CDR3: CASSKGAPGLFLSYNEQFF. The CDR3, as DNA: TGTGCCAGCAGTAAGGGGGCGCCAGGACTATTCCTCTCCTACAATGAGCAGTTCTTC.

The chain uses TRBV29-1 and TRBJ2-7, with 11 bases matching TRBD1. Germline V gene data show CDR1 as SQVTM and CDR2 as ANQGSEA. Losses at the gene ends were 7 bases for V and 6 bases for J; bases not matched to a gene: 5. The CDR3 runs 12 residues. CDR3 in DNA: TGCAGCGCCGCCGGGACAGGGGGCGAGCAGTACTTC. Amino acids: CSAAGTGGEQYF.

This clonotype was detected ten times or more. The genes are TRBV25-1 and TRBJ2-2, with 8 positions matching TRBD2. The CDR3 has 16 residues. Germline V gives CDR1 MGHDK, CDR2 SYGVNS. Trimming removed 4 bases from V and 5 bases from J; junction bases left unmatched: 9. The CDR3 nucleotides are TGTGCCAGCAGTGGTCCCACGGGGGGGGTGACCGGGGAGCTGTTTTTT. Translating it yields CASSGPTGGVTGELFF.

As concerns this clonotype: Mismatch with germline at one junction end may stem from a read error. The chain combines TRBV2 with TRBJ2-1, with a weak D call TRBD2 (5 bases). The CDR3 spans 14 residues. Germline-derived CDR1 and CDR2 are SNHLY and FYNNEI. The CDR3 here is CASTGSDSYNEQLF. DNA for the CDR3: TGTGCCAGCACTGGGAGCGACTCCTACAATGAGCAGCTCTTC.

This clonotype was detected only a few times. The chain uses TRBV6-1 and TRBJ2-2, with 10 bases fitting TRBD2. The CDR3 covers 16 residues. In germline, CDR1 is MNHNS, CDR2 SASEGT. V gave up 6 bases and J gave up 6 bases; unmatched junction bases: 10. The CDR3 is CASRGLAGEVSGELFF. The CDR3 nucleotides are TGTGCCAGCAGGGGGCTAGCGGGAGAGGTGTCCGGGGAGCTGTTTTTT.

A few counts support this clonotype. The chain joins TRBV11-3 to TRBJ2-7, with D perhaps matching TRBD2 (6 bases). There are 15 residues in the CDR3. V shed 0 bases and J shed 0 bases, with 9 bases lying between them. Per germline, CDR1 SGHNT and CDR2 YENEEA. CDR3 sequence (DNA): TGTGCCAGCAGCTTAGACGGGAGATCCTCCTACGAGCAGTACTTC. Protein sequence: CASSLDGRSSYEQYF. Using reference TRBV11-3 and TRBJ2-7 for the parts outside the CDR3, the full variable domain is EAGVVQSPRYKIIEKKQPVAFWCNPISGHNTLYWYLQNLGQGPELLIRYENEEAVDDSQLPKDRFSAERLKGVDSTLKIQPAELGDSAVYLCASSLDGRSSYEQYFGPGTRLTVT.

This chain joins TRBV27 and TRBJ2-3; possibly TRBD1 or TRBD2 for D (5 bases each). CDR1 and CDR2 (germline): MNHEY, SMNVEV (reference sequence). This CDR3 comprises 16 residues. V gave up 7 bases and J gave up 2 bases, with 19 bases separating them. The CDR3 loop reads CASKGQATTHTDTQYF. Here the CDR3 DNA reads TGTGCCAGCAAGGGGCAGGCGACTACCCACACAGATACGCAGTATTTT.

V and J are TRBV3-1 and TRBJ1-6; D possibly corresponds to TRBD1 (6 bases). This CDR3 is 16 amino acids long. Germline values: CDR1 LGHDT, CDR2 YNNKEL (reference sequence). V lost 0 bases and J 7 bases, leaving 13 bases between the germline ends. The CDR3 is CASSQDPDSKNSPLHF. The CDR3 DNA sequence: TGTGCCAGCAGCCAAGATCCGGACAGCAAAAATTCACCCCTCCACTTT.